The 6 T cell receptor beta chains listed next were all sequenced from one sample in a study of T-cell reconstitution after alpha-beta-depleted transplantation in children (TCRdb year 2016). What the treatment or condition label conveys for this sample: allogeneic hematopoietic cell transplantation with graft depleted of TCRalphabeta T cells and CD19 B cells. Library generation was performed with PCR. Data came from an Illumina HiSeq 2500. To normalize quantification of the TCRbeta repertoire, the TCR libraries were built with molecular barcoding that relied on unique molecular identifiers. TCRdb reanalyzed the raw reads on its own, using fastp at Q25 for trimming and MiXCR for clone calling, and kept in-frame beta chains. A single entry per CDR3 protein holds the most common genes and DNA from its merged rows. The sample data list approximately 650,000 distinct CDR3 sequences, and 10% to 15% of these were observed just once. The ten largest clones capture roughly 0.77% of the sample.

The starting material was PBMCs, obtained before TCRalphabeta/CD19-depleted stem cell transplant. All receptors derive from a girl aged 2-15 years with congenital amegakaryocytic thrombocytopenia, due to receive a stem cell transplant.

This clonotype was counted at least ten times. The V and J genes are TRBV20-1 and TRBJ2-1; D gene unclear. The CDR3 has 12 amino acids. With 6 bases removed from V and 7 bases from J, the gap between germline ends came to 13 bases. Germline CDR1 is DFQATT and CDR2 is SNEGSKA (reference sequence). CDR3 nucleotide sequence: TGCAGTGCCCTGCCTTTGAGGAATGAGCAGTTCTTC. It is translated as CSALPLRNEQFF.

This clonotype has a count of ten or more. The chain links TRBV5-1 to TRBJ2-5; possible D gene TRBD1, 5 bases. This CDR3 is 18 amino acids long. Germline V CDR1 and CDR2: SGHRS, YFSETQ. V was clipped by 6 bases and J by 0 bases, with 24 bases between them. For the CDR3, the DNA is TGCGCCAGCAAACAATCGGTCAGGACAAGGACGGACCAAGAGACCCAGTACTTC. It encodes CASKQSVRTRTDQETQYF. The variable domain in full, with the rest retrieved from reference TRBV5-1 and TRBJ2-5, is KAGVTQTPRYLIKTRGQQVTLSCSPISGHRSVSWYQQTPGQGLQFLFEYFSETQRNKGNFPGRFSGRQFSNSRSEMNVSTLELGDSALYLCASKQSVRTRTDQETQYFGPGTRLLVL.

In this sample, this clonotype turned up many times. The chain is built from TRBV11-2 and TRBJ2-5; possible D gene TRBD2, 6 bases. With 5 bases removed from V and 5 bases from J, the gap between germline ends came to 24 bases. Germline CDR1 reads SGHAT; CDR2 reads FQNNGV. This CDR3 comprises 17 residues. CDR3 sequence reads: CASSQRLVAGGGETQYF. CDR3 bases: TGTGCCAGCAGCCAAAGATTAGTGGCCGGAGGAGGGGAGACCCAGTACTTC. The full variable domain, rest sourced from reference TRBV11-2 and TRBJ2-5, is EAGVAQSPRYKIIEKRQSVAFWCNPISGHATLYWYQQILGQGPKLLIQFQNNGVVDDSQLPKDRFSAERLKGVDSTLKIQPAKLEDSAVYLCASSQRLVAGGGETQYFGPGTRLLVL.

V and J are TRBV12-3 or TRBV12-4 and TRBJ2-7; TRBD1 aligns across 8 bases. The CDR3 is 15 amino acids. J was trimmed by 2 bases and V by 6 bases; bases with no gene match: 9. The CDR3 spells CASSRMGQETYEQYF. The CDR3 coding sequence is TGTGCCAGCAGCCGTATGGGACAGGAAACCTACGAGCAGTACTTC.

The chain joins TRBV4-1 to TRBJ1-5; unclear D gene. CDR1 and CDR2 (germline): MGHRA, YSYEKL. V was cut by 3 bases and J by 0 bases, with 12 bases left in between. This CDR3 is 16 amino acids long. CDR3 region: CASSQGVTGSNQPQHF. CDR3 DNA: TGCGCCAGCAGCCAGGGAGTGACGGGTAGCAATCAGCCCCAGCATTTT.

The V and J genes are TRBV11-1 and TRBJ2-1, with a tentative D call TRBD1 (6 bases). Per the germline V gene, CDR1 is SGHAT and CDR2 is FQDESV (reference sequence). The V and J ends lost 3 bases and 5 bases respectively, with 23 bases between them. The CDR3 runs 18 residues. The CDR3 loop is CASSFRFEQAGQHNEQFF. Written as DNA, the CDR3 is TGTGCCAGCAGCTTCCGGTTCGAGCAAGCCGGACAGCACAATGAGCAGTTCTTC.